Only one count was recorded for the clone carrying this T cell receptor beta chain. Its antigen is not identified. Sequencing was performed with immunoSEQ multiplex PCR; in TCRdb, only in-frame clones are kept and a portion is missing. In the table there are approximately 150,000 clones, 90% to 95% of which are singletons. The source of the sample is a study of T cell responses to AZD1222 COVID-19 vaccine. General observations from the study: The number of AZD1222 recipients seropositive at baseline was only 6 or 7. Sampling captured repertoires only after the peak T cell response.

The CDR3 has 13 amino acids. V lost 6 bases and J lost 7; bases outside the gene matches: 2. In germline, CDR1 is WSHSY, CDR2 SAAADI. The TCR originated in an adult who received the AZD1222 COVID-19 vaccine. The sequencing here drew on peripheral blood, taken 28 days after the second AZD1222 dose. The chain carries TRBV10-2 and TRBJ2-1; 11 nucleotides match TRBD2. The CDR3 spells CASRLAGVNEQFF. In DNA form, the CDR3 reads TGCGCCAGCAGACTAGCGGGGGTGAATGAGCAGTTCTTC.